What follows are 16 T cell receptor beta chains derived from one specimen sequenced in a study of blood T cell repertoires in COVID-19. The method was immunoSEQ multiplex PCR; TCRdb's version includes in-frame clones alone and lacks a portion of them. The data hold a few hundred thousand clones, with 88% observed a single time. Sequencing used PBMCs or T cells enriched from blood (not recorded which). These receptors were collected from a woman aged 18-29 years who had recovered from COVID-19.

The rearrangement uses TRBV6-5 and TRBJ2-7; no clear D gene. Germline assignment: CDR1 MNHEY and CDR2 SVGAGI. The CDR3 runs 13 residues. V was trimmed by 7 bases and J by 2 bases, leaving 12 bases between them. CDR3 bases: TGTGCCAGCACTGGAGATATTCCCTACGAGCAGTACTTC. It yields the protein CASTGDIPYEQYF.

This chain uses TRBV5-5 with TRBJ1-5; 7 positions agree with TRBD1. Germline CDR1 SGHKS, CDR2 YYEKEE (reference sequence). CDR3 length: 15 residues. The V gene end was trimmed by 4 bases and the J gene end by 6 bases; junction bases not matched to a gene: 10. The CDR3 DNA is TGTGCCAGCAGCCTGACAGGGACGAGTAGTCAGCCCCAGCATTTT. Translated: CASSLTGTSSQPQHF.

In nucleotides, the CDR3 is TGTGCCAGTAGTTTACAGCGGGTCTCTGGAAACACCATATATTTT. Its translation is CASSLQRVSGNTIYF. The chain couples TRBV19 to TRBJ1-3, with D unresolved. CDR3 length: 15 residues. V lost 5 bases and J lost 0, with 11 bases in between. Germline lookup yields CDR1 LNHDA and CDR2 SQIVND (reference sequence).

V gene TRBV19 combines with J gene TRBJ2-3, with a tentative D call TRBD2 (5 bases). Germline-derived CDR1 and CDR2 are LNHDA and SQIVND (reference sequence). V lost 3 bases to trimming and J lost 8 bases, with 21 bases between them. The CDR3 covers 16 residues. The CDR3: CASSIGLAPLTGTQYF. CDR3 DNA sequence: TGTGCCAGTAGTATTGGGCTAGCCCCCCTTACGGGTACGCAGTATTTT.

This chain connects TRBV9 to TRBJ2-7; the D gene is possibly TRBD1 (5 bases). V shed 0 bases and J shed 4 bases, with 14 bases lying between them. The CDR3 has 15 residues. The germline gives CDR1 SGDLS, CDR2 YYNGEE. The CDR3 here is CASSVAFQGNYEQYF. DNA of the CDR3: TGTGCCAGCAGCGTAGCTTTCCAGGGAAATTACGAGCAGTACTTC. Combining the CDR3 with reference TRBV9 and TRBJ2-7 gives the whole variable domain DSGVTQTPKHLITATGQRVTLRCSPRSGDLSVYWYQQSLDQGLQFLIQYYNGEERAKGNILERFSAQQFPDLHSELNLSSLELGDSALYFCASSVAFQGNYEQYFGPGTRLTVT.

This chain joins TRBV30 and TRBJ1-1; no firm D call. The CDR3 covers 14 residues. The V and J ends lost 1 base and 4 bases respectively, with 13 bases between them. Germline V gene sequence: CDR1 GTSNPN, CDR2 SVGIG (reference sequence). CDR3 DNA: TGTGCCTGGAGTGATCCCTCGCGGGGCACTGAAGCTTTCTTT. It is translated as CAWSDPSRGTEAFF.

The chain has TRBV9 and TRBJ1-1; possible D gene TRBD1, 5 bases. The germline V gene has CDR1 SGDLS and CDR2 YYNGEE. CDR3 length: 14 residues. V lost 3 bases, J lost 6 bases, and 15 bases lay in between. The CDR3 nucleotides read TGTGCCAGCAGCGCCCCGGGAGGGGCTGCTGAAGCTTTCTTT. It specifies CASSAPGGAAEAFF.

This rearrangement joins TRBV7-9 to TRBJ2-3; D might be TRBD1 (5 bases). Germline V gene lookup returns CDR1 SEHNR and CDR2 FQNEAQ (reference sequence). V was clipped by 5 bases and J by 1 base, with 10 bases between them. The CDR3 is 14 residues long. In DNA form, the CDR3 reads TGTGCCAGCAGCCGTGACAGTGGCACAGATACGCAGTATTTT. Protein sequence: CASSRDSGTDTQYF.

The genes are TRBV7-6 and TRBJ1-3, with 7 bases aligning to TRBD1. Germline V CDR1 and CDR2: SGHVS, FNYEAQ. The CDR3 contains 15 residues. The J segment lost 2 bases and the V segment lost 5 bases, leaving 6 bases of the junction unmatched. CDR3 amino acids: CASSQGQPTGNTIYF. The CDR3 DNA reads as TGTGCCAGCAGCCAGGGACAGCCCACTGGAAACACCATATATTTT.

V gene TRBV5-4 combines with J gene TRBJ1-3; no reliable D call. From germline, CDR1 is SGHNT and CDR2 YYREEE (reference sequence). The length of the CDR3 is 14 residues. The ends were cut back, 0 bases at V and 1 base at J, with 5 bases in the middle. CDR3 region: CASSLGPSGNTIYF. Here the CDR3 DNA reads TGTGCCAGCAGCTTGGGTCCTTCTGGAAACACCATATATTTT.

The CDR3 protein is CASRHNRGGAGELFF. The DNA for the CDR3 is TGTGCCAGCAGACATAATCGAGGGGGGGCCGGGGAGCTGTTTTTT. The chain couples TRBV6-5 to TRBJ2-2; perhaps TRBD2 as D (7 bases). The CDR3 is made up of 15 amino acids. The germline CDR1 and CDR2 sequences are MNHEY and SVGAGI. The V gene lost 6 bases and the J gene lost 6 bases, with 17 bases spanning the gap.

The CDR3 loop is CAFDTTYGYTF. DNA of the CDR3: TGTGCCTTCGACACAACTTATGGCTACACCTTC. The chain couples TRBV6-7 to TRBJ1-2, with D uncertain. TRBV6-7 is identified as an open reading frame with a role that is uncertain. CDR3 length equals 11 residues. V lost 11 bases and J 5 bases, leaving 12 bases between the germline ends.

This clone was observed once. The genes are TRBV18 and TRBJ2-5, with D possibly TRBD2 on 6 matching bases. V was shortened by 3 bases and J by 4 bases, with 12 bases between the two germline ends. This CDR3 has 14 amino acids. Germline V gives CDR1 KGHSH, CDR2 LQKENI. DNA for the CDR3: TGTGCCAGCTCACCCACAGACGGGGGAGAGACCCAGTACTTC. As protein: CASSPTDGGETQYF. Full variable domain (remainder filled in from reference TRBV18 and TRBJ2-5): NAGVMQNPRHLVRRRGQEARLRCSPMKGHSHVYWYRQLPEEGLKFMVYLQKENIIDESGMPKERFSAEFPKEGPSILRIQQVVRGDSAAYFCASSPTDGGETQYFGPGTRLLVL.

V and J are TRBV11-2 and TRBJ2-1, with 15 bases that match TRBD2. The CDR3 has 17 residues. CDR1 is SGHAT, CDR2 FQNNGV, per germline. V shed 4 bases and J 2 bases; nucleotides not matched to a gene: 3. The CDR3 region has the DNA TGTGCCAGCAGCTCGGGACTAGCGGGGGGAGCCTACAATGAGCAGTTCTTC. Translated: CASSSGLAGGAYNEQFF.

V usage is TRBV4-3 and J usage is TRBJ1-1; tentative D call: TRBD1 (5 bases). The CDR3 extends over 14 amino acids. The V end lost 1 base, the J end lost 1 base, and 7 bases lay between the germline ends. Germline V gives CDR1 LGHNA, CDR2 YSLEER. CDR3 DNA: TGCGCCAGCAGCCAAGCTCAGGGGAACACTGAAGCTTTCTTT. It is translated as CASSQAQGNTEAFF.

This clone was detected once. The CDR3 loop is CAISEQGQGLEAFF. In nucleotides, the CDR3 is TGTGCCATCAGTGAACAAGGACAGGGACTAGAAGCTTTCTTT. This chain connects TRBV10-3 to TRBJ1-1, with 8 bases that match TRBD1. V lost 3 bases, J lost 8 bases, and 8 bases stayed unmatched. The CDR3 totals 14 residues. Germline V gene sequence: CDR1 ENHRY, CDR2 SYGVKD.